These T cell receptor beta chains were read from a single sample in a study of technical replicates of blood from several donors. The assay was immunoSEQ multiplex PCR, and TCRdb's table has in-frame clones only and misses some. The sample yields around 100,000 clones, approximately 94% seen once. What was sequenced was T cells isolated from PBMCs. Source of these receptors: a human donor in good health. Both conserved end residues are part of each CDR3. D genes are given only for firm matches. For some rows the clone size is stated as once, few or many, or as a class when expanded; others skip it.

cdr3_length: 16
v_call: TRBV9
clone_size: -
d_call: TRBD1
j_call: TRBJ1-1
cdr3_nt: TGTGCCAGCAGCGTAAGGACAGGGGGCGTAAACACTGAAGCTTTCTTT
cdr3_aa: CASSVRTGGVNTEAFF

cdr3_length: 12
v_call: TRBV7-2
clone_size: -
d_call: -
j_call: TRBJ2-3
cdr3_nt: TGTGCCAGCAGGTCGAGCACAGATACGCAGTATTTT
cdr3_aa: CASRSSTDTQYF

cdr3_length: 14
v_call: TRBV2
clone_size: -
d_call: -
j_call: TRBJ2-7
cdr3_nt: TGTGCCAGTATTTACAGGGGGGGCCCCTACGAGCAGTACTTC
cdr3_aa: CASIYRGGPYEQYF

cdr3_length: 14
v_call: TRBV6-6
clone_size: -
d_call: TRBD2
j_call: TRBJ2-1
cdr3_nt: TGTGCCAGCAGTTACACCCTAGCGGGAGATGAGCAGTTCTTC
cdr3_aa: CASSYTLAGDEQFF

cdr3_length: 12
v_call: TRBV2
clone_size: -
d_call: -
j_call: TRBJ2-3
cdr3_nt: TGTGCCAGCAGTTCCGGGACAGATACGCAGTATTTT
cdr3_aa: CASSSGTDTQYF

cdr3_length: 15
v_call: TRBV6-6
clone_size: -
d_call: -
j_call: TRBJ1-2
cdr3_nt: TGTGCCAGCAGTTATCTTCAGGGGCGCGGGTATGGCTACACCTTC
cdr3_aa: CASSYLQGRGYGYTF

cdr3_length: 16
v_call: TRBV29-1
clone_size: -
d_call: TRBD1
j_call: TRBJ2-6
cdr3_nt: TGCAGCGCCAGGACAGGGGGCGCGTCTGGGGCCAACGTCCTGACTTTC
cdr3_aa: CSARTGGASGANVLTF

cdr3_length: 15
v_call: TRBV9
clone_size: -
d_call: -
j_call: TRBJ1-2
cdr3_nt: TGTGCCAGCAGCCCCCAGGGGAACGGGGCTTATGGCTACACCTTC
cdr3_aa: CASSPQGNGAYGYTF

cdr3_length: 17
v_call: TRBV5-1
clone_size: -
d_call: -
j_call: TRBJ1-3
cdr3_nt: TGCGCCAGCAGCTTGGCCCTAACAGGGACCCCTGGAAACACCATATATTTT
cdr3_aa: CASSLALTGTPGNTIYF

cdr3_length: 13
v_call: TRBV5-1
clone_size: -
d_call: -
j_call: TRBJ2-2
cdr3_nt: TGCGCCAGCAGCTTCTTGAACACCGGGGAGCTGTTTTTT
cdr3_aa: CASSFLNTGELFF

cdr3_length: 19
v_call: TRBV21-1
clone_size: -
d_call: -
j_call: TRBJ1-5
cdr3_nt: TGTGCCAGCAGCATAGGACAGGGTCTATTGAAGGAAAGCAATCAGCCCCAGCATTTT
cdr3_aa: CASSIGQGLLKESNQPQHF

cdr3_length: 16
v_call: TRBV23-1
clone_size: -
d_call: TRBD1
j_call: TRBJ2-4
cdr3_nt: TGCGCCAGCAGTCAAAAGGGGGCTATGACCAAAAACATTCAGTACTTC
cdr3_aa: CASSQKGAMTKNIQYF

cdr3_length: 18
v_call: TRBV28
clone_size: -
d_call: TRBD2
j_call: TRBJ2-4
cdr3_nt: TGTGCCTCAACCGGGGGACTAGCGGGAGGGTTGGGCAAAAACATTCAGTACTTC
cdr3_aa: CASTGGLAGGLGKNIQYF

cdr3_length: 14
v_call: TRBV4-1
clone_size: once
d_call: -
j_call: TRBJ2-3
cdr3_nt: TGCGCCAGCAGCCAAGGTCCTAGCACAGATACGCAGTATTTT
cdr3_aa: CASSQGPSTDTQYF

cdr3_length: 14
v_call: TRBV13
clone_size: -
d_call: TRBD2
j_call: TRBJ2-7
cdr3_nt: TGTGCCAGCAGAGAAGCGGGAGTTTCCTACGAGCAGTACTTC
cdr3_aa: CASREAGVSYEQYF

cdr3_length: 15
v_call: TRBV6-6
clone_size: -
d_call: -
j_call: TRBJ1-1
cdr3_nt: TGTGCCAGCAGTTACTCGATGACAGGTCCCACTGAAGCTTTCTTT
cdr3_aa: CASSYSMTGPTEAFF

cdr3_length: 15
v_call: TRBV27
clone_size: -
d_call: TRBD1
j_call: TRBJ2-1
cdr3_nt: TGTGCCAGATTCTCACCGGGACAGGGAGGCAATGAGCAGTTCTTC
cdr3_aa: CARFSPGQGGNEQFF

cdr3_length: 15
v_call: TRBV19
clone_size: -
d_call: TRBD2
j_call: TRBJ2-1
cdr3_nt: TGTGCCAGTAGTATGCGGGGTAGCGGGAAAAATGAGCAGTTCTTC
cdr3_aa: CASSMRGSGKNEQFF

cdr3_length: 17
v_call: TRBV19
clone_size: -
d_call: TRBD2
j_call: TRBJ2-7
cdr3_nt: TGTGCCAGTAGTGTAACTAGCGACCTGCTCTCTTCCTACGAGCAGTACTTC
cdr3_aa: CASSVTSDLLSSYEQYF

cdr3_length: 16
v_call: TRBV6-5
clone_size: -
d_call: -
j_call: TRBJ2-2
cdr3_nt: TGTGCCAGCAGTTATAGTCGGGGAGGGGGAACCGGGGAGCTGTTTTTT
cdr3_aa: CASSYSRGGGTGELFF

cdr3_length: 15
v_call: TRBV7-2
clone_size: -
d_call: -
j_call: TRBJ1-3
cdr3_nt: TGTGCCAGCAGCTTAGCAGCGGGGCACGGAAACACCATATATTTT
cdr3_aa: CASSLAAGHGNTIYF

cdr3_length: 19
v_call: TRBV18
clone_size: -
d_call: TRBD1
j_call: TRBJ1-1
cdr3_nt: TGTGCCAGCTCACTTGCGATGACAGGGGGAGCCTCCATGAACACTGAAGCTTTCTTT
cdr3_aa: CASSLAMTGGASMNTEAFF

cdr3_length: 16
v_call: TRBV9
clone_size: -
d_call: -
j_call: TRBJ1-3
cdr3_nt: TGTGCCAGCAGCGTCTTCCCAGGGGAAACTGGAAACACCATATATTTT
cdr3_aa: CASSVFPGETGNTIYF

cdr3_length: 14
v_call: TRBV10-1
clone_size: -
d_call: TRBD1
j_call: TRBJ1-1
cdr3_nt: TGCGCCAGCAGTGAGTCGGTTTGGACAGGGAAAGCTTTCTTT
cdr3_aa: CASSESVWTGKAFF

cdr3_length: 14
v_call: TRBV5-8
clone_size: -
d_call: -
j_call: TRBJ2-1
cdr3_nt: TGTGCCAGCAGCTTGCCTAGCGCCTACAATGAGCAGTTCTTC
cdr3_aa: CASSLPSAYNEQFF

cdr3_length: 14
v_call: TRBV6-5
clone_size: -
d_call: -
j_call: TRBJ2-5
cdr3_nt: TGTGCCAGCAGTCCCGAGAGGGCACTGGCGACCCAGTACTTC
cdr3_aa: CASSPERALATQYF

cdr3_length: 16
v_call: TRBV7-2
clone_size: -
d_call: TRBD1
j_call: TRBJ1-5
cdr3_nt: TGTGCCAGCAGCCCCTGGGACAGGGGGTACAATCAGCCCCAGCATTTT
cdr3_aa: CASSPWDRGYNQPQHF

cdr3_length: 15
v_call: TRBV7-2
clone_size: -
d_call: -
j_call: TRBJ2-7
cdr3_nt: TGTGCCAGCAGCCCTAGGACTGCCAGCTCCTACGAGCAGTACTTC
cdr3_aa: CASSPRTASSYEQYF

cdr3_length: 14
v_call: TRBV7-2
clone_size: -
d_call: TRBD2
j_call: TRBJ2-7
cdr3_nt: TGTGCCAGCAGCCCTACTAGCGGGAGCGGTATGCAGTACTTC
cdr3_aa: CASSPTSGSGMQYF

cdr3_length: 14
v_call: TRBV27
clone_size: -
d_call: TRBD2
j_call: TRBJ2-5
cdr3_nt: TGTGCCAGCAGTAAACTAGCGGGGGTAGAGACCCAGTACTTC
cdr3_aa: CASSKLAGVETQYF

cdr3_length: 14
v_call: TRBV7-7
clone_size: -
d_call: TRBD1
j_call: TRBJ1-2
cdr3_nt: TGTGCCAGCAGCGTATCACAGGGGTTCTATGGCTACACCTTC
cdr3_aa: CASSVSQGFYGYTF

cdr3_length: 12
v_call: TRBV30
clone_size: -
d_call: -
j_call: TRBJ1-2
cdr3_nt: TGTGCCACGACGATGGGGGGTTATGGCTACACCTTC
cdr3_aa: CATTMGGYGYTF

cdr3_length: 15
v_call: TRBV2
clone_size: -
d_call: -
j_call: TRBJ1-1
cdr3_nt: TGTGCCAGCAGTGAAAATTACAGGGATGGTACTGAAGCTTTCTTT
cdr3_aa: CASSENYRDGTEAFF

cdr3_length: 14
v_call: TRBV9
clone_size: -
d_call: -
j_call: TRBJ2-1
cdr3_nt: TGTGCCAGCAGCGTAGGGCGAGCCCGGGATGAGCAGTTCTTC
cdr3_aa: CASSVGRARDEQFF

cdr3_length: 16
v_call: TRBV7-7
clone_size: -
d_call: -
j_call: TRBJ2-2
cdr3_nt: TGTGCTAGCAGCGAAAGGAGTTCCATTAACACCGGGGAGCTGTTTTTT
cdr3_aa: CASSERSSINTGELFF

cdr3_length: 16
v_call: TRBV27
clone_size: -
d_call: TRBD2
j_call: TRBJ2-5
cdr3_nt: TGTGCCAGCAGGGGTCCCGGGACTACGATACAAGAGACCCAGTACTTC
cdr3_aa: CASRGPGTTIQETQYF

cdr3_length: 15
v_call: TRBV5-1
clone_size: -
d_call: TRBD2
j_call: TRBJ2-1
cdr3_nt: TGCGCCAGCAGCCTACTAGCGGGAACACACAATGAGCAGTTCTTC
cdr3_aa: CASSLLAGTHNEQFF

cdr3_length: 14
v_call: TRBV5-1
clone_size: -
d_call: -
j_call: TRBJ1-1
cdr3_nt: TGCGCCAGCAGCTTAAGGACAGCTAACACTGAAGCTTTCTTT
cdr3_aa: CASSLRTANTEAFF

cdr3_length: 16
v_call: TRBV6-5
clone_size: -
d_call: TRBD2
j_call: TRBJ2-1
cdr3_nt: TGTGCCAGCAGTTACTCGAGACTAGCGGGAGGGGATGAGCAGTTCTTC
cdr3_aa: CASSYSRLAGGDEQFF

cdr3_length: 17
v_call: TRBV27
clone_size: -
d_call: TRBD1
j_call: TRBJ1-5
cdr3_nt: TGTGCCAGCAGTCCGGACAGGGGGCCTAATAGCAATCAGCCCCAGCATTTT
cdr3_aa: CASSPDRGPNSNQPQHF

cdr3_length: 16
v_call: TRBV13
clone_size: -
d_call: -
j_call: TRBJ2-1
cdr3_nt: TGTGCCAGCAGCTTGGTCTCGCGGAGCTCCTACAATGAGCAGTTCTTC
cdr3_aa: CASSLVSRSSYNEQFF

cdr3_length: 13
v_call: TRBV18
clone_size: -
d_call: -
j_call: TRBJ2-7
cdr3_nt: TGTGCCAGCTCCACTAGAAATGGGCTCGAGCAGTACTTC
cdr3_aa: CASSTRNGLEQYF

cdr3_length: 13
v_call: TRBV19
clone_size: -
d_call: TRBD1
j_call: TRBJ1-2
cdr3_nt: TGTGCCAGTATCCGACAGGGGAACTATGGCTACACCTTC
cdr3_aa: CASIRQGNYGYTF

cdr3_length: 15
v_call: TRBV9
clone_size: -
d_call: -
j_call: TRBJ1-4
cdr3_nt: TGTGCCAGCAGCCCATCAGGTGCAACTAATGAAAAACTGTTTTTT
cdr3_aa: CASSPSGATNEKLFF

cdr3_length: 16
v_call: TRBV7-2
clone_size: -
d_call: -
j_call: TRBJ2-3
cdr3_nt: TGTGCCAGCAGCTTGATCGTGGGGGGTAGTACAGATACGCAGTATTTT
cdr3_aa: CASSLIVGGSTDTQYF